The rows below give T cell receptor beta chains drawn from one sample of a study of Ad26.COV2.S vaccination and SARS-CoV-2 variants. The protocol was immunoSEQ multiplex PCR, while the TCRdb copy is restricted to in-frame clones and leaves out a portion. The table has around 370,000 clones, approximately 85% seen once. The specimen was peripheral blood, collected in a trial of Ad26.COV2.S vaccine versus placebo. Receptor source: a person between 18 and 65 years old who received the Ad26.COV2.S COVID-19 vaccine or a placebo. Both conserved end residues are trimmed from each CDR3.

v_gene	j_gene	CDR3aa
TRBV28	TRBJ2-7	ASNLDGTGLYEQY
TRBV30	TRBJ2-1	AWSVIGQGGDNEQF
TRBV5-4	TRBJ2-7	ASSGKTSGSYEQY
TRBV3-1/TRBV3-2	TRBJ2-1	ASSPNPPTSGVNEQF
TRBV5-1	TRBJ1-3	ASSLEGNTIY
TRBV18	TRBJ2-1	ASSPREAEQF
TRBV29-1	TRBJ2-1	SVEDSHLEQF
TRBV7-2	TRBJ2-7	ASSPMGQVFEQY
TRBV5-1	TRBJ2-7	ASSRGGESSYEQY
TRBV14	TRBJ2-5	ASSQDRGAIWETQY
TRBV25-1	TRBJ2-1	ASSESVGSEFNEQF
TRBV3-1/TRBV3-2	TRBJ2-1	ASSPDRGTYNEQF
TRBV25-1	TRBJ2-7	ASSVPGGGEQY
TRBV5-1	TRBJ2-5	ASSFSETQY
TRBV5-6	TRBJ2-1	ASSPPNEDEQF
TRBV5-6	TRBJ1-5	ASSWMGTGNQPQH
TRBV3-1/TRBV3-2	TRBJ1-1	ASSHFAGGNTEAF
TRBV6-2/TRBV6-3	TRBJ1-1	ASSYSSHRDGTEAF
TRBV9	TRBJ2-1	ASSTRTSGIYNEQF
TRBV6-6	TRBJ1-4	ASTAGSNEKLF
TRBV27	TRBJ2-5	ASSILGPRRGGTQY
TRBV2	TRBJ2-5	ATTGQPRETQY
TRBV5-1	TRBJ2-1	ASSLVPDRAYNEQF
TRBV6-5	TRBJ1-1	ASSYQAGGTEAF
TRBV7-9	TRBJ2-7	ASSSLRTSGRNTYEQY
TRBV4-3	TRBJ1-1	ASSQDSRGNTEAF
TRBV7-2	TRBJ2-1	ASANFPSYNEQF